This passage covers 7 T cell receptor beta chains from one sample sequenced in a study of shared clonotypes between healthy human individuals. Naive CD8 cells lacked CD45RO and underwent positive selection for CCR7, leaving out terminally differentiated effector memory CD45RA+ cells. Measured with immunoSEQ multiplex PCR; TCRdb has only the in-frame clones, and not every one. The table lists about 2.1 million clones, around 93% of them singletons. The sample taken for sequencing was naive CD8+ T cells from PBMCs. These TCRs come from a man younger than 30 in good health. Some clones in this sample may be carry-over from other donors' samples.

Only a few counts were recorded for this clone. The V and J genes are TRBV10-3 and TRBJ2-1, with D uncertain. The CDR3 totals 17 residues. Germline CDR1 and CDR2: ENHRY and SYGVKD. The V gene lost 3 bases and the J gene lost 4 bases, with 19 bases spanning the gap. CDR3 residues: CAISERVDLEKYNEQFF. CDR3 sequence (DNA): TGTGCCATCAGTGAAAGGGTCGACTTGGAGAAGTACAATGAGCAGTTCTTC.

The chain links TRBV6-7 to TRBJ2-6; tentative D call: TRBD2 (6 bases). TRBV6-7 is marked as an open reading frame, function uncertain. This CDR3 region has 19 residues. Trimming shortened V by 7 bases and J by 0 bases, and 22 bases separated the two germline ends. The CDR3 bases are TGTGCCAGCACCAGAGAACGCGGGGCCACGGCCTCTGGGGCCAACGTCCTGACTTTC. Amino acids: CASTRERGATASGANVLTF.

This CDR3 reads CASSLTGTGNYEQYF. In DNA, the CDR3 is TGTGCCAGCAGCTTAACCGGGACAGGGAATTACGAGCAGTACTTC. This sequence joins TRBV5-6 and TRBJ2-7, with TRBD1 matching 9 bases. V shed 2 bases, J shed 4 bases, and the junction held 7 bases outside the gene matches. This CDR3 contains 15 residues. Germline-derived CDR1 and CDR2 are SGHDT and YYEEEE. Variable domain in full (rest from reference TRBV5-6 and TRBJ2-7): DAGVTQSPTHLIKTRGQQVTLRCSPKSGHDTVSWYQQALGQGPQFIFQYYEEEERQRGNFPDRFSGHQFPNYSSELNVNALLLGDSALYLCASSLTGTGNYEQYFGPGTRLTVT.

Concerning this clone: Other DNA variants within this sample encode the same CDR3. Here the CDR3 reads CASSIQGSYEQYF. The CDR3 DNA reads as TGTGCCAGTAGTATTCAAGGGTCCTACGAGCAGTACTTC. The chain has TRBV19 and TRBJ2-7; D uncertain. Per the germline V gene, CDR1 is LNHDA and CDR2 is SQIVND (reference sequence). Trimming removed 3 bases at V and 1 base at J, with 7 bases between. The CDR3 totals 13 residues.

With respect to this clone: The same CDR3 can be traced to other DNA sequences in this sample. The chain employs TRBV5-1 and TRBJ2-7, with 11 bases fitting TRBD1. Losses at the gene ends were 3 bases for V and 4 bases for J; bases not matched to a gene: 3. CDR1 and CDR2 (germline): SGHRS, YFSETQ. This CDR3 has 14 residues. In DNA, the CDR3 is TGCGCCAGCAGCTACGGACAGGGGGCGTACGAGCAGTACTTC. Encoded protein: CASSYGQGAYEQYF.

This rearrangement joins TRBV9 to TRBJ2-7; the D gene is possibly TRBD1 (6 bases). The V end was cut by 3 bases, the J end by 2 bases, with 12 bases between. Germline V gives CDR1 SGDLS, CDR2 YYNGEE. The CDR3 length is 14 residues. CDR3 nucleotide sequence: TGTGCCAGCAGCGGGTGGGACACCACCTACGAGCAGTACTTC. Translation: CASSGWDTTYEQYF.

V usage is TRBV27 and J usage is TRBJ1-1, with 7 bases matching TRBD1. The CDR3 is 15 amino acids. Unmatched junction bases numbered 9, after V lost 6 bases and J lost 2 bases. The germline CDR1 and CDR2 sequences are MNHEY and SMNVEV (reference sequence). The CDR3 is CASRFSEGANTEAFF. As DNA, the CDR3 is TGTGCCAGCAGATTCTCGGAGGGGGCTAACACTGAAGCTTTCTTT.